This record covers a single TCR beta chain. An end of the junction differs from the germline gene, which may be a read error. The entry originates in a study of T-cell memory formation after mild COVID-19. TCRdb reprocessed the 5' RACE reads with MiXCR, giving one entry per CDR3 protein. The sample shows about 600,000 distinct CDR3 sequences, approximately 21% of them seen only once. What was sequenced was PBMCs or a T cell subset sorted from them (not recorded which). The receptor was isolated from an adult woman who had mild COVID-19 (a few samples of this study predate the infection). Cell type and time point are not known.

CDR3 in amino acids: CASSGTSGVVF. The CDR3 DNA reads TGTGCCAGCAGTGGGACTAGCGGGGTAGTCTTC. This chain links TRBV9 with TRBJ2-1; 13 bases line up with TRBD2. CDR3 length: 11 amino acids. The V gene's germline CDR1 is SGDLS and CDR2 YYNGEE.